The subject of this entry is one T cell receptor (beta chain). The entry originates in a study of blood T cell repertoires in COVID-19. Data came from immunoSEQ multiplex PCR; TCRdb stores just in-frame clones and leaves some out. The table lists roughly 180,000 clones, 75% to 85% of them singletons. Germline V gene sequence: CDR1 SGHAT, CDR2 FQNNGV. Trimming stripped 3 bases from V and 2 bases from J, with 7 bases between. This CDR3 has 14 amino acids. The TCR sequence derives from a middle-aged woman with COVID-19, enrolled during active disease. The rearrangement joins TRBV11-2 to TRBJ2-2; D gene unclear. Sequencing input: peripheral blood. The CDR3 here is CASSLAFNTGELFF. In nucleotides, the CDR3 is TGTGCCAGCAGCTTGGCCTTTAACACCGGGGAGCTGTTTTTT.